The present TCR beta chain was sequenced within a study of blood T cell repertoires in COVID-19. As for the study in general: Samples came from the United States, Italy and Spain, spanning acute and convalescent COVID-19. T cells, B-cell-depleted T cells, or PBMCs provided the cDNA or gDNA that served as material.

In the original processing: Reference gene primer amplification in the assay estimated nucleated cell counts. The table came from immunoSEQ multiplex PCR; TCRdb's copy has only in-frame clones and leaves some out. V, J and clone size are those of that table, while D and trimming were read from the DNA. The data show 200,000 to 250,000 clones, about 88% seen once. Trimming took 0 bases from V and 3 from J; bases not matched to a gene: 5. The CDR3 runs to 15 residues. The germline V gene has CDR1 SQVTM and CDR2 ANQGSEA. The sample comprised peripheral blood. The sequence came from a woman in her fifties or sixties with acute or convalescent COVID-19. The rearrangement uses TRBV29-1 and TRBJ2-7; 10 nucleotides align to TRBD1. CDR3 protein: CSVEDDRGLFYEQYF. In nucleotides, the CDR3 is TGCAGCGTTGAAGACGACAGGGGGCTTTTCTACGAGCAGTACTTC.